This T cell receptor (beta chain) stems from a study of control samples from healthy donors and cancer patients. V lost 0 bases and J lost 3, with 6 bases in between. The V gene's germline CDR1 is SGHRS and CDR2 YFSETQ. The CDR3 is made up of 13 amino acids. The assay was immunoSEQ multiplex PCR, and TCRdb's table has in-frame clones only and misses some. This table has 150,000 to 200,000 clones, 91% appearing once. The source material was blood. The genes are TRBV5-1 and TRBJ1-1; D remains unclear. The receptor's source is a middle-aged woman in good health. CDR3 protein: CASSLEWDTEAFF. The DNA of the CDR3 is TGCGCCAGCAGCTTGGAGTGGGACACTGAAGCTTTCTTT.